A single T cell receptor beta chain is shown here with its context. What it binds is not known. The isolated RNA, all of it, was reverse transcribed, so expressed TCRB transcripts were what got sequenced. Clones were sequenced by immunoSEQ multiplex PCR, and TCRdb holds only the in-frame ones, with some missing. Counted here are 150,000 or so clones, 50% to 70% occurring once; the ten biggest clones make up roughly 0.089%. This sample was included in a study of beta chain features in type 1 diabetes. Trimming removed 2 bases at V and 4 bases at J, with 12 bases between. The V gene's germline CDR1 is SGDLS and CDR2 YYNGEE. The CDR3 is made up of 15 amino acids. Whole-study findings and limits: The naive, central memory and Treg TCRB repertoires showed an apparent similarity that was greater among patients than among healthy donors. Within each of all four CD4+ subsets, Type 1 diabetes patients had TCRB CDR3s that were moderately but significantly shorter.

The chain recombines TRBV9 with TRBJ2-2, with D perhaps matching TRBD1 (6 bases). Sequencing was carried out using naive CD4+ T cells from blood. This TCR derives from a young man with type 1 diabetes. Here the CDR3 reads CASSVQGLGTGELFF. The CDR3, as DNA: TGTGCCAGCAGCGTCCAGGGGTTAGGCACCGGGGAGCTGTTTTTT.